Below, 24 T cell receptor beta chains from the same sample are listed, as sequenced in a study of blood T cell repertoires in COVID-19. Repertoires were generated with immunoSEQ multiplex PCR, while TCRdb's copy carries only in-frame clones and drops some. The table lists 200,000 to 250,000 clones, around nine tenths of them singletons. Sequencing was performed on peripheral blood. These TCRs come from a woman aged 60-75 years with acute or convalescent COVID-19.

The V gene is TRBV6-6, the J gene TRBJ1-2, with no clear D. V dropped 6 bases and J dropped 5 bases, with 16 bases sitting between them. CDR1 is MNHNY and CDR2 is SVGAGI in the germline V gene (reference sequence). CDR3 length: 14 amino acids. The CDR3 region has the DNA TGTGCCAGCAGATCGGACCGGGGTCTTTATGGCTACACCTTC. It specifies CASRSDRGLYGYTF.

Only one count was recorded for this clone. The chain carries TRBV7-9 and TRBJ1-2; 7 bases are shared with TRBD1. The CDR3 consists of 17 residues. Germline V CDR1 and CDR2: SEHNR, FQNEAQ (reference sequence). The trim removed 5 bases at V and 0 bases at J, leaving 12 bases unmatched. CDR3 loop: CASSTRQGEIPNYGYTF. As DNA, the CDR3 is TGTGCCAGCAGCACCCGACAGGGAGAGATTCCTAACTATGGCTACACCTTC. The variable domain in full, completed from reference TRBV7-9 and TRBJ1-2, reads DTGVSQNPRHKITKRGQNVTFRCDPISEHNRLYWYRQTLGQGPEFLTYFQNEAQLEKSRLLSDRFSAERPKGSFSTLEIQRTEQGDSAMYLCASSTRQGEIPNYGYTFGSGTRLTVV.

The gene calls are TRBV4-3 and TRBJ1-1; no firm D call. The CDR3 is 14 residues long. V was trimmed by 3 bases and J by 4 bases, leaving 12 bases between them. The germline gives CDR1 LGHNA, CDR2 YSLEER. The CDR3 sequence: CASSQRTEGTEAFF. As DNA, the CDR3 is TGCGCCAGCAGCCAGAGGACTGAGGGCACTGAAGCTTTCTTT.

In this sample, this clone turned up many times. This sequence joins TRBV7-9 and TRBJ2-3, with TRBD2 matching 9 bases. The V gene's germline CDR1 is SEHNR and CDR2 FQNEAQ (reference sequence). Unmatched junction bases numbered 17, after V lost 5 bases and J lost 5 bases. This CDR3 region has 18 residues. DNA for the CDR3: TGTGCCAGCAGCCGAGGGTCCTATGCGGGGGGGCCGGGAGATACGCAGTATTTT. Translating it yields CASSRGSYAGGPGDTQYF.

The chain uses TRBV30 and TRBJ2-3, with D uncertain. Germline CDR1 is GTSNPN and CDR2 is SVGIG (reference sequence). Trimming pared 3 bases from V and 0 bases from J, leaving 7 bases between. The CDR3 sequence is 13 residues long. The DNA of the CDR3 is TGTGCCTGGAGCCAGCGTAGCACAGATACGCAGTATTTT. It is translated as CAWSQRSTDTQYF. The full variable domain, completed using reference TRBV30 and TRBJ2-3, is SQTIHQWPATLVQPVGSPLSLECTVEGTSNPNLYWYRQAAGRGLQLLFYSVGIGQISSEVPQNLSASRPQDRQFILSSKKLLLSDSGFYLCAWSQRSTDTQYFGPGTRLTVL.

This chain joins TRBV19 and TRBJ1-2; perhaps TRBD1 as D (6 bases). Trimming took 0 bases from V and 2 from J, leaving 7 bases between them. The CDR3 has 14 amino acids. Germline assignment: CDR1 LNHDA and CDR2 SQIVND (reference sequence). CDR3 nucleotide sequence: TGTGCCAGTAGTATAGATCAGGGGAACTATGGCTACACCTTC. This sequence encodes CASSIDQGNYGYTF.

This chain uses TRBV5-8 with TRBJ2-2; D remains unclear. The germline CDR1 and CDR2 sequences are SGHTS and YDEGEE. This CDR3 comprises 17 residues. Trimming cost V 1 base and J 2 bases, with 15 bases left between them. The CDR3 coding sequence is TGTGCCAGCAGCTTGAACAGCTTACTCTTAAACACCGGGGAGCTGTTTTTT. Protein: CASSLNSLLLNTGELFF.

DNA of the CDR3: TGTGCCACCAGTGTAGCGGGGGTTAACTACAATGAGCAGTTCTTC. This gives the protein CATSVAGVNYNEQFF. The V and J genes are TRBV24-1 and TRBJ2-1; TRBD2 matches at 9 bases. This CDR3 is built from 15 residues. Per the germline V gene, CDR1 is KGHDR and CDR2 is SFDVKD. With V trimmed by 5 bases and J by 3 bases, 4 bases remained unmatched.

The chain links TRBV3-1 (or the pseudogene TRBV3-2) to TRBJ2-2; no firm D call. CDR3 length: 14 amino acids. Germline V lookup: CDR1 LGHDT, CDR2 YNNKEL (reference sequence). Trimming shortened V by 1 base and J by 4 bases, and 7 bases separated the two germline ends. The CDR3 is CASSQARSTGELFF. Written as DNA, the CDR3 is TGTGCCAGCAGCCAAGCCAGGTCCACCGGGGAGCTGTTTTTT.

This chain uses TRBV14 with TRBJ1-6; 7 bases are a match to TRBD1. This CDR3 comprises 13 residues. Germline CDR1 and CDR2: SGHDN and FVKESK. V lost 6 bases, J lost 8 bases, and 4 bases stayed unmatched. CDR3 sequence: CASSRQGYSPLHF. Here the CDR3 DNA reads TGTGCCAGCAGTCGACAGGGTTATTCACCCCTCCACTTT.

The V and J genes are TRBV19 and TRBJ2-1; 7 positions agree with TRBD1. The trim removed 0 bases at V and 5 bases at J, leaving 4 bases unmatched. In germline, CDR1 is LNHDA, CDR2 SQIVND (reference sequence). This CDR3 comprises 15 residues. CDR3 protein: CASSIDPTGNNEQFF. The DNA of the CDR3 is TGTGCCAGTAGTATAGACCCGACAGGGAACAATGAGCAGTTCTTC.

The rearrangement joins TRBV2 to TRBJ1-1, with no clear D. The germline V gene has CDR1 SNHLY and CDR2 FYNNEI. V lost 6 bases, J lost 4 bases, and 12 bases lay in between. There are 13 residues in the CDR3. Here the CDR3 reads CASRSGKSTEAFF. The CDR3 DNA is TGTGCCAGCAGGTCCGGGAAATCCACTGAAGCTTTCTTT.

This rearrangement joins TRBV18 to TRBJ2-6, with 9 bases identical to TRBD1. Germline V gene sequence: CDR1 KGHSH, CDR2 LQKENI. The junction had 4 bases not matched to a gene; V was cut back by 5 bases and J by 2 bases. There are 16 residues in the CDR3. In nucleotides, the CDR3 is TGTGCCAGCTCATCCCGGGACAGGGCTGGGGCCAACGTCCTGACTTTC. Encoded protein: CASSSRDRAGANVLTF.

The chain recombines TRBV27 with TRBJ1-6; 7 bases fit TRBD1. V dropped 5 bases and J dropped 7; count of bases not matched to a gene: 8. The CDR3 extends over 15 amino acids. Germline assignment: CDR1 MNHEY and CDR2 SMNVEV (reference sequence). The CDR3 DNA sequence: TGTGCCAGCAGTCGGACAGGAGACCGCAATTCACCCCTCCACTTT. It encodes CASSRTGDRNSPLHF.

This clone was observed a single time. The chain joins TRBV5-1 to TRBJ2-7, with D maybe TRBD1 (6 bases). V was clipped by 2 bases and J by 3 bases, with 15 bases between them. The germline V gene encodes CDR1 SGHRS and CDR2 YFSETQ. The CDR3 has 15 amino acids. The CDR3 sequence: CASSLTGLQYYEQYF. The CDR3 coding sequence is TGCGCCAGCAGCTTAACAGGGCTTCAATACTACGAGCAGTACTTC.

The gene calls are TRBV6-4 and TRBJ2-3, with 7 bases aligning to TRBD2. Germline assignment: CDR1 MRHNA and CDR2 SNTAGT. The CDR3 consists of 18 residues. V dropped 0 bases and J dropped 2; count of bases not matched to a gene: 11. CDR3 sequence reads: CASSDSKYGGGNTDTQYF. CDR3 DNA sequence: TGTGCCAGCAGTGACTCGAAATACGGGGGAGGGAACACAGATACGCAGTATTTT.

The rearrangement uses TRBV6-2 or TRBV6-3 and TRBJ2-1; 9 bases line up with TRBD1. The J segment lost 6 bases and the V segment lost 5 bases, leaving 8 bases of the junction unmatched. This CDR3 is built from 15 residues. Germline values: CDR1 MNHEY, CDR2 SVGEGT. CDR3 sequence (DNA): TGTGCCAGCAGTGATACAGGGGGCAGGACCAATGAGCAGTTCTTC. Residues: CASSDTGGRTNEQFF.

The chain joins TRBV6-4 to TRBJ1-2; the D gene is possibly TRBD1 (6 bases). The CDR3 contains 13 residues. The ends were cut back, 5 bases at V and 0 bases at J, with 7 bases in the middle. In germline, CDR1 is MRHNA, CDR2 SNTAGT. The CDR3 nucleotides read TGTGCCAGCAGTCAGGGGTCTAACTATGGCTACACCTTC. This encodes CASSQGSNYGYTF.

The rearrangement links TRBV7-2 to TRBJ1-2; no clear D. V was clipped by 1 base and J by 4 bases, with 7 bases between them. The CDR3 is 13 amino acids. Germline V lookup: CDR1 SGHTA, CDR2 FQGNSA. This CDR3 reads CASSLDQAYGYTF. The CDR3 nucleotides are TGTGCCAGCAGCTTAGACCAGGCCTATGGCTACACCTTC.

To note about this clone: Other DNA sequences in the same sample also yield this CDR3. This chain uses TRBV28 with TRBJ1-1, with D possibly TRBD1 on 5 matching bases. The CDR3 sequence is 13 residues long. Germline V gives CDR1 MDHEN, CDR2 SYDVKM. The V end was cut by 4 bases, the J end by 1 base, with 7 bases between. The CDR3: CASSSGGNTEAFF. The CDR3 nucleotides are TGTGCCAGCAGTTCCGGGGGGAACACTGAAGCTTTCTTT.

The rearrangement uses TRBV11-2 and TRBJ1-1, with a tentative D call TRBD1 (6 bases). The CDR3 length is 15 residues. Germline loops: CDR1 SGHAT, CDR2 FQNNGV. V was cut by 5 bases and J by 1 base, with 14 bases left in between. CDR3 amino acids: CASSPWGGSNTEAFF. The CDR3, as DNA: TGTGCCAGCAGCCCGTGGGGGGGCTCGAACACTGAAGCTTTCTTT.

This chain uses TRBV3-1 (or the pseudogene TRBV3-2) with TRBJ2-2; 9 bases fit TRBD1. The junction had 9 bases not matched to a gene; V was cut back by 2 bases and J by 8 bases. The CDR3 runs to 16 residues. From germline, CDR1 is LGHDT and CDR2 YNNKEL (reference sequence). CDR3 DNA sequence: TGTGCCAGCAGCCAAACCCCGACAGGGGGACGTGGGGAGCTGTTTTTT. It codes for CASSQTPTGGRGELFF.

The V call is TRBV4-1, the J call TRBJ2-1, with TRBD1 matching over 9 bases. The V segment lost 5 bases and the J segment 0 bases; nucleotides outside the gene matches: 8. The CDR3 sequence is 17 residues long. Germline V gives CDR1 MGHRA, CDR2 YSYEKL. As DNA, the CDR3 is TGCGCCAGCAGCTCGCGCCGGGACAGGGACTCCTACAATGAGCAGTTCTTC. It is translated as CASSSRRDRDSYNEQFF.

This chain joins TRBV3-1 (or the pseudogene TRBV3-2) and TRBJ1-4; D is undetermined. Trimming removed 1 base at V and 5 bases at J, with 11 bases between. Germline CDR1 LGHDT, CDR2 YNNKEL (reference sequence). This CDR3 comprises 15 residues. CDR3 loop: CASSQGAGWNEKLFF. CDR3 coding DNA: TGTGCCAGCAGCCAAGGGGCAGGATGGAATGAAAAACTGTTTTTT.